A single sample gave rise to the 18 T cell receptor beta chains below, sequenced in a study of OX40 agonist ivuxolimab in advanced cancers. Assay used: immunoSEQ multiplex PCR; TCRdb lists only in-frame clones, some missing. The sample shows about 99,000 clones, approximately 95% of them seen only once. The sample consisted of CD4+ or CD8+ T cells sorted from blood, taken in a trial of the OX40 agonist ivuxolimab. These receptors were obtained from an adult with an advanced solid tumor such as melanoma, head and neck, liver or kidney cancer.

This chain joins TRBV27 and TRBJ2-1; TRBD2 aligns across 7 bases. Germline V gene sequence: CDR1 MNHEY, CDR2 SMNVEV (reference sequence). J gave up 1 base and V 3 bases, and 6 bases lay outside the gene matches. The CDR3 loop spans 16 amino acids. The CDR3 region has the DNA TGTGCCAGCAGTTTTACTCTAGCGGAATCCTACAATGAGCAGTTCTTC. Protein product: CASSFTLAESYNEQFF.

The chain is built from TRBV27 and TRBJ2-2; possible D gene TRBD1, 5 bases. V lost 2 bases and J 7 bases, leaving 11 bases between the germline ends. The CDR3 covers 14 residues. Germline V lookup: CDR1 MNHEY, CDR2 SMNVEV (reference sequence). CDR3 DNA: TGTGCCAGCAGTTTAACTCAGGGTTACGGGGAGCTGTTTTTT. It specifies CASSLTQGYGELFF.

The table lists this clone with a count of one. The V call is TRBV6-1, the J call TRBJ1-5, with TRBD1 matching over 7 bases. V was clipped by 6 bases and J by 3 bases; unmatched bases: 5. From germline, CDR1 is MNHNS and CDR2 SASEGT. This CDR3 comprises 14 residues. CDR3 sequence: CASSEDRTNQPQHF. The CDR3 bases are TGTGCCAGCAGCGAGGACAGGACCAATCAGCCCCAGCATTTT.

This chain uses TRBV10-1 with TRBJ1-1; TRBD1 is a possible D gene (6 bases). The CDR3 covers 14 residues. CDR1 WNHNN and CDR2 SYGVQD come from the germline V gene (reference sequence). Trimming took 3 bases from V and 0 from J, leaving 8 bases between them. As DNA, the CDR3 is TGCGCCAGCAGTGAAGGGGGTATGAACACTGAAGCTTTCTTT. Translation: CASSEGGMNTEAFF.

This chain links TRBV7-9 with TRBJ2-1; 11 bases line up with TRBD2. The CDR3 is 18 residues long. Germline V lookup: CDR1 SEHNR, CDR2 FQNEAQ (reference sequence). Trimming took 5 bases from V and 5 from J; bases not matched to a gene: 14. Written as DNA, the CDR3 is TGTGCCAGCAGCCAGCCCCTTAGCGGGAGGGCCACCAACAATGAGCAGTTCTTC. This gives the protein CASSQPLSGRATNNEQFF.

The genes are TRBV5-4 and TRBJ1-1; a weak D match, TRBD1 (5 bases). Trimming removed 0 bases from V and 4 bases from J, with 7 bases in between. Germline-derived CDR1 and CDR2 are SGHNT and YYREEE (reference sequence). CDR3 length: 13 residues. The CDR3 sequence: CASSLGGVTEAFF. The CDR3 region has the DNA TGTGCCAGCAGCTTGGGGGGCGTCACTGAAGCTTTCTTT. The full variable domain, with the rest looked up from reference TRBV5-4 and TRBJ1-1, is ETGVTQSPTHLIKTRGQQVTLRCSSQSGHNTVSWYQQALGQGPQFIFQYYREEENGRGNFPPRFSGLQFPNYSSELNVNALELDDSALYLCASSLGGVTEAFFGQGTRLTVV.

This chain uses TRBV27 with TRBJ2-5; a weak D match, TRBD1 (6 bases). The CDR3 spans 13 residues. V was cut by 2 bases and J by 5 bases, with 9 bases left in between. The germline V gene has CDR1 MNHEY and CDR2 SMNVEV (reference sequence). The CDR3 spells CASSLPGEETQYF. The CDR3 DNA reads TGTGCCAGCAGTTTACCAGGGGAGGAGACCCAGTACTTC.

The rearrangement joins TRBV28 to TRBJ1-2; TRBD1 agrees at 9 bases. The CDR3 extends over 15 amino acids. Germline-derived CDR1 and CDR2 are MDHEN and SYDVKM. Losses at the gene ends were 3 bases for V and 3 bases for J; bases not matched to a gene: 5. The CDR3 DNA follows: TGTGCCAGCAGTTTGCCAAGGACAGGGGACTATGGCTACACCTTC. It translates to CASSLPRTGDYGYTF.

The chain links TRBV5-4 to TRBJ2-3; no clear D. Trimming took 4 bases from V and 2 from J, leaving 14 bases between them. The CDR3 is 15 amino acids. Germline V CDR1 and CDR2: SGHNT, YYREEE (reference sequence). CDR3 region: CASSPLGSSTDTQYF. The DNA of the CDR3 is TGTGCCAGCAGCCCCCTCGGCTCCTCCACAGATACGCAGTATTTT.

This chain links TRBV27 with TRBJ1-1; D remains ambiguous. V was shortened by 5 bases and J by 0 bases, with 13 bases between the two germline ends. Germline V gives CDR1 MNHEY, CDR2 SMNVEV (reference sequence). CDR3 size: 15 residues. The CDR3 loop reads CASSPTLGLNTEAFF. In DNA, the CDR3 is TGTGCCAGCAGTCCCACCCTAGGCCTGAACACTGAAGCTTTCTTT.

The V and J genes are TRBV20-1 and TRBJ2-7; perhaps TRBD1 as D (5 bases). Germline CDR1 and CDR2: DFQATT and SNEGSKA (reference sequence). CDR3 size: 11 residues. V lost 3 bases, J lost 5 bases, and 8 bases lay in between. CDR3 sequence reads: CSARDTHEQYF. CDR3 nucleotide sequence: TGCAGTGCTAGGGACACCCACGAGCAGTACTTC.

The chain combines TRBV6-5 with TRBJ2-1; maybe TRBD2 (6 bases). CDR3 length equals 15 residues. Trimming stripped 5 bases from V and 2 bases from J, with 13 bases between. Germline values: CDR1 MNHEY, CDR2 SVGAGI. CDR3 protein: CASSTREQPYNEQFF. CDR3 nucleotides: TGTGCCAGCAGTACTCGGGAGCAGCCCTACAATGAGCAGTTCTTC.

The chain joins TRBV28 to TRBJ1-1; D call uncertain. Trimming took 7 bases from V and 5 from J, leaving 14 bases between them. In germline, CDR1 is MDHEN, CDR2 SYDVKM. This CDR3 is 13 amino acids long. DNA of the CDR3: TGTGCCAGCAAATCCGCCCTGGGAACTGAAGCTTTCTTT. Protein: CASKSALGTEAFF.

The CDR3 protein is CASSQLVRSYDTQYF. CDR3 DNA: TGCGCCAGCAGCCAACTTGTGAGGAGCTATGATACGCAGTATTTT. This chain links TRBV4-1 with TRBJ2-3; D remains ambiguous. The germline gives CDR1 MGHRA, CDR2 YSYEKL. The V gene lost 2 bases and the J gene lost 6 bases, with 15 bases spanning the gap. This CDR3 contains 15 residues.

The chain combines TRBV19 with TRBJ2-7; TRBD1 agrees at 7 bases. The length of the CDR3 is 14 residues. Germline V CDR1 and CDR2: LNHDA, SQIVND (reference sequence). Germline trimming cut 5 bases from V and 3 bases from J; bases unmatched to any gene: 7. The CDR3 here is CASSVGTAYYEQYF. The CDR3 nucleotides are TGTGCCAGTAGTGTCGGGACAGCTTACTACGAGCAGTACTTC.

The chain has TRBV16 and TRBJ1-5; no firm D call. In germline, CDR1 is KGHSY, CDR2 FQNENV. The V and J ends lost 2 bases and 0 bases respectively, with 5 bases between them. The CDR3 covers 14 residues. CDR3 loop: CASSQLNSNQPQHF. The CDR3 DNA reads as TGTGCCAGCAGCCAACTCAATAGCAATCAGCCCCAGCATTTT.

This chain joins TRBV30 and TRBJ2-3, with 12 positions matching TRBD1. From germline, CDR1 is GTSNPN and CDR2 SVGIG (reference sequence). This CDR3 contains 16 residues. Trimming took 3 bases from V and 4 from J; bases not matched to a gene: 8. The CDR3 sequence is CAWRVGTGGFSDTQYF. CDR3 coding DNA: TGTGCCTGGAGGGTAGGGACAGGGGGCTTCTCAGATACGCAGTATTTT.

The chain carries TRBV9 and TRBJ2-3; tentative D call: TRBD2 (7 bases). The CDR3 sequence is 16 residues long. Germline assignment: CDR1 SGDLS and CDR2 YYNGEE. V dropped 0 bases and J dropped 3 bases, with 14 bases sitting between them. DNA for the CDR3: TGTGCCAGCAGCGTAGTGGAGGGGGGGCCAACAGATACGCAGTATTTT. As protein: CASSVVEGGPTDTQYF.